This T cell receptor (beta chain) is from a study of cytomegalovirus exposure and HLA in healthy donors. Across the study: The study's early data release held some 85 million unique TCRs from HLA-typed donors. Regarding the study as a whole: In an earlier analysis, in approximately 570 donors, most V segments appeared productive either ~87% or ~30% of the time.

PCR used 60 Vbeta primers and 13 Jbeta primers. Profiled with immunoSEQ multiplex PCR; TCRdb holds only in-frame clones, not every one. The profile shows approximately 140,000 clones, approximately 83% of them singletons. Concerning this clone itself: Its target is not known.

The receptor was derived from a male donor in good health and CMV-seronegative. Sequences were obtained from PBMCs.

The CDR3 DNA follows: TGTGCCAGCAGTTCGCCGGGACAGGGCACAGATACGCAGTATTTT. This gives the protein CASSSPGQGTDTQYF. The chain combines TRBV28 with TRBJ2-3; 8 positions agree with TRBD1. V was pared by 4 bases and J by 1 base, with 4 bases of the junction left unmatched. The CDR3 consists of 15 residues. Germline loops: CDR1 MDHEN, CDR2 SYDVKM.